The TCR beta chain described here comes from a study of long-term antiretroviral therapy in people with HIV. Study results and limitations: Diversity rose after ART but stayed below transplant donor controls.

Researchers ran immunoSEQ v3.0 at survey level. The table came from immunoSEQ multiplex PCR; TCRdb's copy has only in-frame clones and leaves some out. The table shows roughly 19,000 clones, with about 89% occurring only once. The CDR3 consists of 14 residues. The germline V gene has CDR1 MGHRA and CDR2 YSYEKL. Trimming shortened V by 0 bases and J by 2 bases, and 8 bases separated the two germline ends. As concerns this clone: Antigen specificity is unknown.

The chain joins TRBV4-1 to TRBJ2-7; D not certain. The sample was unsorted PBMCs, taken 0.5 years after starting antiretroviral therapy. This clonotype originated in a man between 40 and 49 years old with HIV. The CDR3 reads CASSQDSSPYEQYF. DNA for the CDR3: TGCGCCAGCAGCCAAGACTCCTCGCCCTACGAGCAGTACTTC.